The rows below give T cell receptor beta chains drawn from one sample of a study of T cells after yellow fever vaccination. Using its own MiXCR run on the 5' RACE reads, TCRdb lists one record per CDR3 protein. The repertoire includes over 300,000 distinct CDR3 sequences, about 6.6% of them detected once, and 15% to 20% sits in the top ten. Sample: PBMCs, taken roughly 47 days after the first yellow fever vaccination. These receptors originate from a man aged 18 to 29 who received the YFV17D yellow fever vaccine. Both conserved end residues are part of each CDR3.

v_call	j_call	cdr3_aa
TRBV7-9	TRBJ1-5	CASSLEVSGYGNQPQHF
TRBV18	TRBJ2-7	CASSPTSGGISYEQYF
TRBV5-1	TRBJ2-3	CASSLAVQAYTDTQYF
TRBV19	TRBJ2-1	CASSATGGYNEQFF
TRBV5-1	TRBJ1-1	CASSADPSDTEAFF
TRBV6-1	TRBJ2-2	CASLRDFLNTGELFF
TRBV20-1	TRBJ2-4	CSARDSGGAKNIQYF
TRBV29-1	TRBJ1-1	CSARITGLDTEAFF
TRBV10-2	TRBJ2-3	CASSEDAGSDTQYF
TRBV7-2	TRBJ2-2	CASSDGGRGTGELFF
TRBV7-9	TRBJ2-1	CASSRTSGGAGYNEQFF
TRBV28	TRBJ1-6	CASSSDRGRSPLHF
TRBV6-4	TRBJ2-5	CASSVLAGERETQYF
TRBV5-1	TRBJ1-1	CASSLSIFIDNTEAFF
TRBV28	TRBJ2-4	CASSLSQSGIQYF
TRBV6-1	TRBJ2-2	CASRRAGGNTGELFF